A single sample is the source of the 17 T cell receptor beta chains below, sequenced in a study of beta chain features in type 1 diabetes. Their antigen targets remain unknown. Study-level points and caveats: TCRB CDR3s from Type 1 diabetes patients were moderately but significantly shorter in all four CD4+ subsets.

Since all of the isolated RNA was reverse transcribed, expressed TCRB transcripts were what got sequenced. The method was immunoSEQ multiplex PCR; TCRdb's version includes in-frame clones alone and lacks a portion of them. The repertoire holds about 150,000 clones, roughly 10% seen once, with around 0.7% in the top ten. Input material: central memory CD4+ T cells from blood. The receptors were sampled from a woman aged 30 to 39 with type 1 diabetes.

Of note for this clone: Germline is not matched at one junction end, which may reflect a read error. The chain uses TRBV5-4 and TRBJ1-2; TRBD1 might be the D (5 bases). Germline V gives CDR1 SGHNT, CDR2 YYREEE (reference sequence). The CDR3 totals 13 residues. The CDR3 region is CASSLTTEYDYTF. Here the CDR3 DNA reads TGTGCCAGCAGCTTGACGACAGAATATGACTACACCTTC. The complete variable domain, with remaining parts taken from reference TRBV5-4 and TRBJ1-2, reads ETGVTQSPTHLIKTRGQQVTLRCSSQSGHNTVSWYQQALGQGPQFIFQYYREEENGRGNFPPRFSGLQFPNYSSELNVNALELDDSALYLCASSLTTEYDYTFGSGTRLTVV.

This clone was counted between two and nine times. This sequence joins TRBV6-1 and TRBJ1-1; perhaps TRBD1 as D (5 bases). CDR1 is MNHNS, CDR2 SASEGT, per germline. CDR3 length equals 13 residues. Trimming took 3 bases from V and 6 from J, leaving 11 bases between them. The CDR3 DNA is TGTGCCAGCAGTGACCCCGGACATGCTGAAGCTTTCTTT. Its protein is CASSDPGHAEAFF.

This clone was seen only a few times. The chain is built from TRBV5-1 and TRBJ2-7; 8 bases match TRBD1. Germline lookup yields CDR1 SGHRS and CDR2 YFSETQ. CDR3 size: 14 residues. V dropped 4 bases and J dropped 0; count of bases not matched to a gene: 3. Here the CDR3 DNA reads TGCGCCAGCAGCCAGGGACAGGACTCCTACGAGCAGTACTTC. This encodes CASSQGQDSYEQYF.

This clone was picked up a small number of times. V usage is TRBV2 and J usage is TRBJ1-1; possible D gene TRBD1, 6 bases. With 4 bases removed from V and 5 bases from J, the gap between germline ends came to 11 bases. This CDR3 spans 13 amino acids. CDR1 is SNHLY, CDR2 FYNNEI, per germline. CDR3 protein: CASSVWTATEAFF. The CDR3 DNA reads TGTGCCAGCAGTGTATGGACAGCAACTGAAGCTTTCTTT.

This chain links TRBV7-2 with TRBJ2-2; 9 bases agree with TRBD2. The CDR3 has 15 amino acids. Trimming cost V 5 bases and J 0 bases; bases outside gene matches: 1. Germline V gene data show CDR1 as SGHTA and CDR2 as FQGNSA. The CDR3 reads CASSPSGTNTGELFF. The CDR3 nucleotides read TGTGCCAGCAGCCCTAGCGGGACGAACACCGGGGAGCTGTTTTTT.

CDR3: CAWEEGGQETQYF. The CDR3 DNA is TGTGCCTGGGAGGAGGGTGGCCAAGAGACCCAGTACTTC. The rearrangement links TRBV30 to TRBJ2-5, with a possible D match to TRBD2 (6 bases). The V end lost 5 bases, the J end lost 1 base, and 11 bases lay between the germline ends. Germline lookup yields CDR1 GTSNPN and CDR2 SVGIG (reference sequence). The CDR3 loop spans 13 amino acids.

The chain is built from TRBV6-4 and TRBJ2-5, with 7 nucleotides matching TRBD1. After removal of 5 bases from V and 4 bases from J, the junction contained 4 bases not matched to a gene. Per germline, CDR1 MRHNA and CDR2 SNTAGT. CDR3 length: 13 residues. The DNA of the CDR3 is TGTGCCAGCAGTAGGGGGCAGGGAGAGACCCAGTACTTC. Translated, it gives CASSRGQGETQYF.

The chain uses TRBV29-1 and TRBJ2-5; 7 nucleotides agree with TRBD1. CDR1 is SQVTM, CDR2 ANQGSEA, per germline. V trimming: 6 bases; J trimming: 3 bases; junction bases outside the gene matches: 4. This CDR3 has 12 amino acids. The CDR3 reads CSVAGQEETQYF. Here the CDR3 DNA reads TGCAGCGTGGCCGGACAGGAAGAGACCCAGTACTTC.

The V call is TRBV4-2, the J call TRBJ2-5, with 9 bases lining up with TRBD1. J gave up 5 bases and V 2 bases, and 9 bases lay outside the gene matches. CDR1 is LGHNA, CDR2 YNFKEQ, per germline. This CDR3 contains 16 residues. CDR3 residues: CASSQPTGGPGETQYF. The CDR3 DNA sequence: TGTGCCAGCAGCCAACCAACAGGGGGCCCTGGGGAGACCCAGTACTTC.

The chain combines TRBV5-4 with TRBJ2-6; 9 nucleotides align to TRBD1. Germline assignment: CDR1 SGHNT and CDR2 YYREEE (reference sequence). The CDR3 length is 17 residues. Trimming at V came to 4 bases and at J to 0 bases, leaving 5 bases not matched to a gene. This CDR3 reads CASSPPGQGSGANVLTF. The CDR3 DNA sequence: TGTGCCAGCAGCCCGCCGGGACAGGGCTCTGGGGCCAACGTCCTGACTTTC.

A few counts support this clone. V is TRBV18 and J is TRBJ2-5; D is unclear. V lost 3 bases and J lost 7, with 15 bases in between. Germline V gives CDR1 KGHSH, CDR2 LQKENI. CDR3 size: 14 residues. This CDR3 reads CASSPLGALGTQYF. CDR3 coding DNA: TGTGCCAGCTCACCTTTAGGAGCCTTAGGGACCCAGTACTTC.

This clone was recorded a few times. The chain is built from TRBV14 and TRBJ2-1; 10 nucleotides line up with TRBD1. CDR1 SGHDN and CDR2 FVKESK come from the germline V gene. There are 15 residues in the CDR3. V was clipped by 6 bases and J by 3 bases; unmatched bases: 5. The CDR3 is CASSTRTGGYNEQFF. The CDR3 bases are TGTGCCAGCAGTACAAGGACAGGGGGCTACAATGAGCAGTTCTTC.

This clone has just a few counts. The genes are TRBV18 and TRBJ1-1, with D perhaps matching TRBD1 (5 bases). Germline V lookup: CDR1 KGHSH, CDR2 LQKENI. The CDR3 consists of 14 residues. V dropped 2 bases and J dropped 3 bases, with 10 bases sitting between them. In DNA form, the CDR3 reads TGTGCCAGCTCACCATCAGGGAAGGACACTGAAGCTTTCTTT. Translating it yields CASSPSGKDTEAFF.

This clone was observed a few times. The chain recombines TRBV6-6 with TRBJ2-2; D is unclear. Germline loops: CDR1 MNHNY, CDR2 SVGAGI (reference sequence). Deletions cut 2 bases from V and 4 bases from J, with 8 bases between. The CDR3 has 14 amino acids. Here the CDR3 reads CASSYAASTGELFF. Here the CDR3 DNA reads TGTGCCAGCAGTTACGCAGCGTCCACCGGGGAGCTGTTTTTT.

The rearrangement links TRBV2 to TRBJ1-1, with TRBD1 matching 7 bases. This CDR3 spans 13 amino acids. Germline V lookup: CDR1 SNHLY, CDR2 FYNNEI. Unmatched junction bases numbered 0, after V lost 4 bases and J lost 1 base. CDR3 nucleotide sequence: TGTGCCAGCAGTGGACAGGGGAACACTGAAGCTTTCTTT. As protein: CASSGQGNTEAFF. Full variable domain (missing parts from reference TRBV2 and TRBJ1-1): EPEVTQTPSHQVTQMGQEVILRCVPISNHLYFYWYRQILGQKVEFLVSFYNNEISEKSEIFDDQFSVERPDGSNFTLKIRSTKLEDSAMYFCASSGQGNTEAFFGQGTRLTVV.

In this sample, this clone turned up a few times. The chain is built from TRBV7-2 and TRBJ2-1, with 8 nucleotides matching TRBD1. Trimming at V came to 5 bases and at J to 3 bases, leaving 6 bases not matched to a gene. Germline V gene lookup returns CDR1 SGHTA and CDR2 FQGNSA. There are 15 residues in the CDR3. The CDR3 sequence is CASSAGQGFYNEQFF. The CDR3 DNA is TGTGCCAGCAGCGCAGGACAGGGCTTCTACAATGAGCAGTTCTTC.

A few counts support this clone. The chain combines TRBV10-3 with TRBJ2-1; 13 bases map to TRBD2. The CDR3 contains 18 residues. Losses at the gene ends were 3 bases for V and 4 bases for J; bases not matched to a gene: 9. Germline V gene data show CDR1 as ENHRY and CDR2 as SYGVKD. The CDR3 nucleotides are TGTGCCATCAGTGAAAGGGGACTAGCGGGACGTAAATACAATGAGCAGTTCTTC. Translating gives CAISERGLAGRKYNEQFF.